These 27 T cell receptor beta chains were sequenced from one sample in a study of T cell repertoires in cytomegalovirus infection. TCRdb reprocessed the reads via MiXCR and lists one record per CDR3 protein. The profile shows a few hundred thousand distinct CDR3 sequences, roughly 46% of them singletons. Antigen specificity for these receptors is unknown. Specimen: cultured PBMCs, collected from culture after CMV antigen stimulation. These receptors originate from a human donor in good health (CMV status not recorded). Some clones in this sample may be carry-over from other donors' samples.

Of note for this clonotype: No conserved phenylalanine or tryptophan is present at the end of the CDR3, so a read error is the likely explanation. Because the CDR3's place on the DNA is in doubt, the DNA is left out and the CDR3 is given as listed by TCRdb. The V gene is TRBV6-6, the J gene TRBJ2-4. CDR1 is MNHNY, CDR2 SVGAGI, per germline (reference sequence). The CDR3 totals 8 residues, both ends included. CDR3 sequence: CASNVNWG.

The sample holds many counts of this clonotype. The rearrangement joins TRBV7-2 to TRBJ2-1; 7 bases map to TRBD2. The CDR3 sequence is 15 residues long. V lost 5 bases and J lost 5; bases outside the gene matches: 9. Germline-derived CDR1 and CDR2 are SGHTA and FQGNSA. The CDR3 here is CASSLSGFRHNEQFF. Written as DNA, the CDR3 is TGTGCCAGCAGCCTTAGCGGGTTCCGTCACAATGAGCAGTTCTTC.

This clonotype was observed many times. CDR3 sequence: CASKGRKSRSDNEQFF. The CDR3, as DNA: TGTGCCAGCAAAGGGCGAAAATCACGGTCCGACAATGAGCAGTTCTTC. V gene TRBV2 combines with J gene TRBJ2-1, with unresolved D. This CDR3 is 16 amino acids long. Looked up from germline, CDR1 is SNHLY and CDR2 is FYNNEI. V was trimmed by 7 bases and J by 5 bases, leaving 21 bases between them.

The CDR3 reads CASSPLQGPYEQYF. The CDR3 DNA follows: TGTGCCAGCAGCCCGTTACAGGGACCCTACGAGCAGTACTTC. The V and J genes are TRBV7-2 and TRBJ2-7; tentative D call: TRBD1 (6 bases). V was pared by 5 bases and J by 2 bases, with 13 bases between. This CDR3 is built from 14 residues. Looked up from germline, CDR1 is SGHTA and CDR2 is FQGNSA. Drawing the rest from reference TRBV7-2 and TRBJ2-7, the complete variable domain is GAGVSQSPSNKVTEKGKDVELRCDPISGHTALYWYRQSLGQGLEFLIYFQGNSAPDKSGLPSDRFSAERTGGSVSTLTIQRTQQEDSAVYLCASSPLQGPYEQYFGPGTRLTVT.

This clonotype was picked up a small number of times. This rearrangement joins TRBV25-1 to TRBJ2-5; no firm D call. The CDR3 has 15 amino acids. Trimming left V 3 bases short and J 5 bases short, with 16 bases between. The germline gives CDR1 MGHDK, CDR2 SYGVNS. Here the CDR3 reads CASSDPLPRSETQYF. Written as DNA, the CDR3 is TGTGCCAGCAGTGACCCCCTCCCCAGGTCCGAGACCCAGTACTTC.

The chain combines TRBV7-2 with TRBJ2-3, with TRBD1 matching over 8 bases. The CDR3 loop spans 14 amino acids. CDR1 SGHTA and CDR2 FQGNSA come from the germline V gene. V trimming: 6 bases; J trimming: 3 bases; junction bases outside the gene matches: 5. CDR3 sequence: CASRSGGGTDTQYF. The CDR3 bases are TGTGCCAGCAGATCAGGGGGCGGGACAGATACGCAGTATTTT.

In nucleotides, the CDR3 is TGTGCCAGCAGCTTAGCCGAAAGTAGTGGCTACACCTTC. This gives the protein CASSLAESSGYTF. This sequence joins TRBV7-8 and TRBJ1-2; D is unclear. CDR3 size: 13 residues. The germline V and J ends were trimmed by 0 bases and 7 bases, with 9 bases remaining between them. Germline loops: CDR1 SGHVS, CDR2 FQNEAQ.

The chain links TRBV6-1 to TRBJ2-1; 10 nucleotides align to TRBD2. Germline trimming cut 5 bases from V and 6 bases from J; bases unmatched to any gene: 7. There are 15 residues in the CDR3. Per the germline V gene, CDR1 is MNHNS and CDR2 is SASEGT. This chain's CDR3 is CASSFQREGGNEQFF. The CDR3 DNA reads TGTGCCAGCAGTTTCCAGCGGGAGGGAGGCAATGAGCAGTTCTTC.

The V and J genes are TRBV28 and TRBJ1-2; weak D call: TRBD1 (5 bases). V was trimmed by 10 bases and J by 3 bases, leaving 18 bases between them. This CDR3 region has 14 residues. Germline CDR1 reads MDHEN; CDR2 reads SYDVKM. In nucleotides, the CDR3 is TGTGCCATATCTTTGGGGCAGGAGGACTATGGCTACACCTTC. It specifies CAISLGQEDYGYTF.

The V and J genes are TRBV7-2 and TRBJ1-5; possible D gene TRBD1, 5 bases. The CDR3 totals 16 residues. Trimming removed 1 base from V and 9 bases from J, with 19 bases in between. Germline assignment: CDR1 SGHTA and CDR2 FQGNSA. The chain's CDR3 is CASSLVGTAGEWPQHF. The DNA for the CDR3 is TGTGCCAGCAGCTTAGTTGGGACGGCGGGGGAGTGGCCCCAGCATTTT. Together with reference TRBV7-2 and TRBJ1-5, the CDR3 gives the full variable domain: GAGVSQSPSNKVTEKGKDVELRCDPISGHTALYWYRQSLGQGLEFLIYFQGNSAPDKSGLPSDRFSAERTGGSVSTLTIQRTQQEDSAVYLCASSLVGTAGEWPQHFGDGTRLSIL.

The V gene is TRBV7-2, the J gene TRBJ1-3; D unclear. The V end lost 0 bases, the J end lost 0 bases, and 12 bases lay between the germline ends. Germline CDR1 SGHTA, CDR2 FQGNSA. There are 17 residues in the CDR3. DNA for the CDR3: TGTGCCAGCAGCTTAGCGCAGCTCACCCACTCTGGAAACACCATATATTTT. This encodes CASSLAQLTHSGNTIYF.

This clonotype was counted a single time. V is TRBV7-9 and J is TRBJ1-2; D perhaps matches TRBD1 (6 bases). CDR1 and CDR2 (germline): SEHNR, FQNEAQ (reference sequence). CDR3 length equals 16 residues. V lost 0 bases, J lost 8 bases, and 19 bases lay in between. CDR3 loop: CASSLAPTGRLGGYTF. The CDR3 DNA reads TGTGCCAGCAGCTTAGCCCCGACAGGACGCCTAGGCGGCTACACCTTC.

This clonotype came up a few times. The chain joins TRBV7-8 to TRBJ2-1; maybe TRBD2 (6 bases). This CDR3 has 13 residues. Between the trimmed V and J ends, which lost 7 bases and 6 bases, there was a span of 13 bases. Germline assignment: CDR1 SGHVS and CDR2 FQNEAQ. The DNA for the CDR3 is TGTGCCAGCACCTTTAGGAGGGGCAATGAGCAGTTCTTC. Its translation: CASTFRRGNEQFF.

The CDR3 spells CSARDSLAWQFF. As DNA, the CDR3 is TGCAGTGCTAGAGATAGCCTAGCGTGGCAGTTCTTC. This sequence joins TRBV20-1 and TRBJ2-1; TRBD2 is a possible D gene (6 bases). Trimming removed 0 bases from V and 12 bases from J, with 12 bases in between. Germline-derived CDR1 and CDR2 are DFQATT and SNEGSKA (reference sequence). CDR3 size: 12 residues.

This rearrangement joins TRBV12-3 or TRBV12-4 to TRBJ2-5; perhaps D is TRBD1 or TRBD2 (5 bases each). V was trimmed by 7 bases and J by 10 bases, leaving 22 bases between them. This CDR3 spans 14 amino acids. The chain's CDR3 is CASTLVGRHGNQYF. DNA of the CDR3: TGTGCCAGCACCTTGGTGGGGCGGCACGGGAACCAGTACTTC.

V usage is TRBV6-1 and J usage is TRBJ1-1; TRBD1 is a possible D gene (5 bases). V lost 7 bases, J lost 1 base, and 16 bases lay in between. Looked up from germline, CDR1 is MNHNS and CDR2 is SASEGT. This CDR3 has 15 amino acids. Here the CDR3 reads CASTLLDNENTEAFF. CDR3 nucleotide sequence: TGTGCCAGCACCCTACTGGACAACGAGAACACTGAAGCTTTCTTT.

The chain joins TRBV6-1 to TRBJ1-6; a weak D match, TRBD1 (6 bases). This CDR3 contains 17 residues. Germline CDR1 MNHNS, CDR2 SASEGT. V lost 2 bases and J lost 7, with 18 bases in between. The chain's CDR3 is CASSEKGTGRGNSPLHF. Here the CDR3 DNA reads TGTGCCAGCAGTGAAAAAGGGACCGGCAGGGGAAATTCACCCCTCCACTTT.

The J gene is TRBJ1-4, the V gene TRBV28, with D perhaps TRBD1 (5 bases). Trimming shortened V by 3 bases and J by 7 bases, and 15 bases separated the two germline ends. The CDR3 spans 15 residues. CDR1 is MDHEN, CDR2 SYDVKM, per germline. Written as DNA, the CDR3 is TGTGCCAGCAGTTTTTTCAGGGTTCAAGTTGAAAAACTGTTTTTT. Residues: CASSFFRVQVEKLFF.

V gene TRBV7-2 combines with J gene TRBJ2-5; D unclear. The V gene's germline CDR1 is SGHTA and CDR2 FQGNSA. Deletions cut 5 bases from V and 7 bases from J, with 11 bases between. The CDR3 covers 12 residues. In DNA form, the CDR3 reads TGTGCCAGCAGCGCAGGAGTAGGGACCCAGTACTTC. Amino acids: CASSAGVGTQYF.

The rearrangement joins TRBV27 to TRBJ2-2; 10 bases are a match to TRBD2. Germline V gene sequence: CDR1 MNHEY, CDR2 SMNVEV (reference sequence). The junction had 7 bases not matched to a gene; V was cut back by 3 bases and J by 3 bases. This CDR3 has 17 residues. The CDR3 sequence is CASSLRSGGAYTGELFF. Written as DNA, the CDR3 is TGTGCCAGCAGTTTGAGGAGCGGGGGGGCGTACACCGGGGAGCTGTTTTTT.

This sequence joins TRBV6-8 and TRBJ2-5; maybe TRBD2 (5 bases). This CDR3 region has 14 residues. Trimming stripped 5 bases from V and 4 bases from J, with 14 bases between. The germline CDR1 and CDR2 sequences are MNHGY and SAAAGT. The CDR3 DNA reads as TGTGCCAGCAGTGACCCGCGGGTTGGAGAGACCCAGTACTTC. The encoded protein is CASSDPRVGETQYF.

This clonotype was detected a few times. The V gene is TRBV6-2 or TRBV6-3, the J gene TRBJ2-1; D possibly corresponds to TRBD2 (6 bases). Per germline, CDR1 MNHEY and CDR2 SVGEGT. Deletions cut 5 bases from V and 7 bases from J, with 18 bases between. The CDR3 is 15 amino acids. The CDR3 DNA reads TGTGCCAGCAGTCCCCGTAGGCGGGAAGGAAATGAGCAGTTCTTC. This gives the protein CASSPRRREGNEQFF.

The chain recombines TRBV7-9 with TRBJ2-4; D possibly corresponds to TRBD2 (5 bases). The CDR3 has 15 amino acids. Trimming removed 7 bases at V and 1 base at J, with 14 bases between. Germline CDR1 and CDR2: SEHNR and FQNEAQ (reference sequence). The CDR3 DNA reads as TGTGCCAGCACCCTAGAGACGGGGGCCAAAAACATTCAGTACTTC. It codes for CASTLETGAKNIQYF.

V is TRBV19 and J is TRBJ2-7; maybe TRBD2 (5 bases). This CDR3 is built from 14 residues. CDR1 is LNHDA and CDR2 is SQIVND in the germline V gene (reference sequence). V gave up 6 bases and J gave up 2 bases, with 14 bases separating them. The CDR3 loop reads CASSLRGLTYEQYF. The CDR3 bases are TGTGCCAGTAGCCTCCGCGGACTTACCTACGAGCAGTACTTC.

In its sample, this clonotype was seen a few times. This chain links TRBV7-2 with TRBJ2-1; D gene unclear. Trimming took off 3 bases at V and 6 bases at J, with 9 bases between the two ends. Germline CDR1 and CDR2: SGHTA and FQGNSA. The CDR3 length is 13 residues. DNA of the CDR3: TGTGCCAGCAGCTTTCTTCCCTCCAATGAGCAGTTCTTC. Translating it yields CASSFLPSNEQFF.

The CDR3 loop is CASRYDRPSRNEQFF. The CDR3 nucleotides are TGTGCCAGCAGGTATGACAGGCCTTCGCGAAATGAGCAGTTCTTC. The chain links TRBV2 to TRBJ2-1; a weak D match, TRBD1 (6 bases). Between the trimmed V and J ends, which lost 6 bases and 7 bases, there was a span of 19 bases. The germline V gene has CDR1 SNHLY and CDR2 FYNNEI. This CDR3 has 15 residues.

The table lists this clonotype with a few counts. This rearrangement joins TRBV27 to TRBJ2-5; D tentatively reads TRBD1 or TRBD2 (5 bases each). Germline lookup yields CDR1 MNHEY and CDR2 SMNVEV (reference sequence). The CDR3 spans 15 residues. V was trimmed by 5 bases and J by 1 base, leaving 14 bases between them. Written as DNA, the CDR3 is TGTGCCAGCAGTGGGGGTTGGCAGGGCCAAGAGACCCAGTACTTC. Encoded protein: CASSGGWQGQETQYF.